A selection of T cell receptor beta chains follows, all from one sample in a study of blood T cell repertoires in COVID-19. Here immunoSEQ multiplex PCR was the method, and the copy in TCRdb shows in-frame clones only, minus some. The data hold over 150,000 clones, with around 86% observed a single time. The sample comprised peripheral blood. Every receptor here comes from a man aged 35-49 years with active or convalescent COVID-19. Both conserved end residues are part of each CDR3. The D gene is left open where the match is weak. Size values are once, few and many counts, or a class for expanded clones, and some rows have none.

D gene,J gene,clone size,V gene,CDR3 protein,CDR3 DNA
TRBD1,TRBJ1-4,-,TRBV5-4,CASSWDSTNEKLFF,TGTGCCAGCAGCTGGGACAGTACTAATGAAAAACTGTTTTTT
TRBD2,TRBJ2-3,-,TRBV7-9,CASSSTSGARDTQYF,TGTGCCAGCAGCTCGACTAGCGGGGCTAGGGATACGCAGTATTTT
-,TRBJ2-1,-,TRBV9,CASSVANEQFF,TGTGCCAGCAGCGTAGCTAATGAGCAGTTCTTC
TRBD1,TRBJ2-2,-,TRBV7-3,CASSRDRFTGELFF,TGTGCCAGCAGCCGGGACAGATTCACCGGGGAGCTGTTTTTT
TRBD2,TRBJ2-1,-,TRBV7-2,CASSSSGGASGEQFF,TGTGCCAGCAGCTCTAGCGGGGGGGCGTCGGGTGAGCAGTTCTTC
-,TRBJ1-3,-,TRBV7-8,CASSLVTVSGNTIYF,TGTGCCAGCAGCTTAGTGACAGTTTCTGGAAACACCATATATTTT
TRBD2,TRBJ2-1,-,TRBV9,CASSVAPSGGAAEQFF,TGTGCCAGCAGCGTAGCTCCAAGCGGGGGGGCTGCTGAGCAGTTCTTC
-,TRBJ1-1,-,TRBV29-1,CSGKDRKNTEAFF,TGCAGCGGAAAAGACAGGAAAAACACTGAAGCTTTCTTT
TRBD1,TRBJ1-3,few,TRBV9,CASSVETGTGNTIYF,TGTGCCAGCAGCGTAGAGACAGGGACTGGAAACACCATATATTTT
TRBD1,TRBJ1-1,-,TRBV4-3,CASSSRQGGNTEAFF,TGCGCCAGCAGTTCTCGACAGGGGGGGAACACTGAAGCTTTCTTT
TRBD1,TRBJ2-1,-,TRBV4-3,CASSSPPGDRVGNEQFF,TGCGCCAGCAGCTCACCCCCGGGGGACAGGGTGGGCAATGAGCAGTTCTTC
TRBD1,TRBJ1-1,-,TRBV19,CASSDPGQGARTEAFF,TGTGCCAGTAGCGATCCGGGACAGGGGGCGCGCACTGAAGCTTTCTTT
-,TRBJ1-4,-,TRBV3-1/TRBV3-2,CASSIQGTNEKLFF,TGTGCCAGCAGTATACAGGGAACTAATGAAAAACTGTTTTTT
-,TRBJ1-4,-,TRBV12-3/TRBV12-4,CASSLSSGEELFF,TGTGCCAGCAGTTTGTCGAGCGGGGAGGAACTGTTTTTT
TRBD1,TRBJ2-3,-,TRBV7-3,CASSGTGGPTDTQYF,TGTGCCAGCAGCGGGACAGGGGGCCCCACAGATACGCAGTATTTT
-,TRBJ2-1,-,TRBV24-1,CATRDYNEQFF,TGTGCCACCCGGGATTACAATGAGCAGTTCTTC
TRBD2,TRBJ2-3,-,TRBV24-1,CATSDLRASGVSTDTQYF,TGTGCCACCAGTGATTTGCGGGCTAGCGGGGTTAGCACAGATACGCAGTATTTT
-,TRBJ1-2,-,TRBV6-2/TRBV6-3,CASSSGQNYGYTF,TGTGCCAGCAGTTCAGGACAGAACTATGGCTACACCTTC
-,TRBJ2-3,-,TRBV6-1,CASSEGTRASTDTQYF,TGTGCCAGCAGTGAAGGGACTCGGGCTAGCACAGATACGCAGTATTTT
TRBD1,TRBJ1-2,few,TRBV5-1,CASSAGQDRGYTF,TGCGCCAGCAGCGCCGGACAGGATCGTGGCTACACCTTC
-,TRBJ1-2,few,TRBV10-3,CAISEQGYGYTF,TGTGCCATCAGCGAACAGGGATACGGCTACACCTTC
-,TRBJ2-7,-,TRBV7-9,CASSLTEGNYEQYF,TGTGCCAGCAGCTTAACTGAGGGAAACTACGAGCAGTACTTC
-,TRBJ2-3,once,TRBV4-2,CASSQLSTDTQYF,TGTGCCAGCAGCCAACTAAGCACAGATACGCAGTATTTT
-,TRBJ1-5,-,TRBV6-5,CASSLGQSFNQPQHF,TGTGCCAGCAGCCTCGGACAGTCCTTCAATCAGCCCCAGCATTTT
-,TRBJ2-2,-,TRBV7-3,CASSLTLTGELFF,TGTGCCAGCAGCTTAACCCTCACCGGGGAGCTGTTTTTT
TRBD2,TRBJ2-3,-,TRBV29-1,CSVGGGDTDTQYF,TGCAGCGTTGGGGGAGGGGACACAGATACGCAGTATTTT
TRBD1,TRBJ1-2,-,TRBV30,CAWSVLWTGRGYTF,TGTGCCTGGAGTGTACTTTGGACAGGGCGCGGCTACACCTTC
-,TRBJ1-6,-,TRBV6-5,CASRPTTGGSPLHF,TGTGCCAGCAGGCCAACTACGGGGGGATCACCCCTCCACTTT
TRBD2,TRBJ2-7,-,TRBV29-1,CSVEDLGGFYEQYF,TGCAGCGTTGAAGATTTGGGGGGGTTCTACGAGCAGTACTTC
-,TRBJ2-7,-,TRBV29-1,CSVRGLHEQYF,TGCAGCGTCCGCGGGCTCCACGAGCAGTACTTC
-,TRBJ1-5,-,TRBV25-1,CASSDWRINQPQHF,TGTGCCAGCAGTGATTGGCGGATAAATCAGCCCCAGCATTTT
-,TRBJ2-6,few,TRBV6-5,CAIPTGSSGANVLTF,TGTGCCATCCCGACGGGAAGCTCTGGGGCCAACGTCCTGACTTTC
-,TRBJ1-2,-,TRBV7-2,CASSLGGSNYGYTF,TGTGCCAGCAGCCTCGGGGGGAGTAACTATGGCTACACCTTC
-,TRBJ1-6,-,TRBV4-2,CASSRDSTNSPLHF,TGTGCCAGCAGTCGAGACAGCACCAATTCACCCCTCCACTTT
-,TRBJ1-1,-,TRBV30,CAWRPTGFPEAFF,TGTGCCTGGAGGCCAACAGGGTTCCCTGAAGCTTTCTTT
TRBD1,TRBJ1-1,-,TRBV28,CASSERQGLTEAFF,TGTGCCAGCAGTGAAAGACAGGGGTTGACTGAAGCTTTCTTT
TRBD1,TRBJ1-5,-,TRBV10-3,CATEDRSLDQPQHF,TGTGCCACCGAGGACAGGTCCCTTGATCAGCCCCAGCATTTT
-,TRBJ1-3,-,TRBV5-1,CASSLALADGNTIYF,TGCGCCAGCAGCTTGGCCTTAGCCGATGGAAACACCATATATTTT
-,TRBJ2-5,once,TRBV7-2,CASSLDGSSETQYF,TGTGCCAGCAGCTTAGACGGTAGTTCGGAGACCCAGTACTTC
-,TRBJ1-3,-,TRBV5-1,CASRGEDLPAF,TGCGCCAGCAGAGGGGAGGACCTACCTGCTTTT
TRBD1,TRBJ1-2,-,TRBV19,CASRGTGVYGYTF,TGTGCCAGTAGGGGGACAGGCGTCTATGGCTACACCTTC
-,TRBJ1-5,-,TRBV7-4,CASSLHRYRDNQPQHF,TGTGCCAGCAGCTTACATAGGTACAGGGACAATCAGCCCCAGCATTTT
TRBD2,TRBJ2-1,-,TRBV6-5,CASVRASGADEQFF,TGTGCCAGCGTCCGGGCTAGCGGGGCCGATGAGCAGTTCTTC
-,TRBJ2-7,-,TRBV20-1,CSASTLDFTYEQYF,TGCAGTGCTAGTACCTTGGACTTCACCTACGAGCAGTACTTC
TRBD2,TRBJ2-1,-,TRBV5-1,CASSWERGDYNEQFF,TGCGCCAGCAGCTGGGAGCGGGGGGACTACAATGAGCAGTTCTTC
-,TRBJ2-3,-,TRBV12-5,CASGPRDINSSTDTQYF,TGTGCTAGTGGTCCCCGGGACATAAATTCTAGCACAGATACGCAGTATTTT
-,TRBJ1-3,-,TRBV20-1,CSASKLNTIYF,TGCAGTGCTAGTAAGCTGAACACCATATATTTT
-,TRBJ1-2,few,TRBV19,CASTDPRDYGYTF,TGTGCCAGTACCGACCCGAGGGACTATGGCTACACCTTC
TRBD1,TRBJ2-3,-,TRBV5-4,CASSLVGQGETDTQYF,TGTGCCAGCAGCTTGGTTGGACAGGGTGAGACAGATACGCAGTATTTT